The T cell receptor beta chain described here comes from a study of CD8+ T cells in alopecia areata. Study-level results: Scalp samples also yield sequences of resident alphabeta T cells from normal skin.

Reverse transcription of extracted RNA yielded cDNA, which provided the sequencing template. Measured with immunoSEQ multiplex PCR; TCRdb has only the in-frame clones, and not every one. The sample carries about 110,000 clones, around 59% recorded once. Germline V gene sequence: CDR1 LNHNV, CDR2 YYDKDF (reference sequence). J gave up 4 bases and V 1 base, and 14 bases lay outside the gene matches. The CDR3 length is 18 residues. A few counts support this clone. Its target is not known. Sequencing used CD8+ T cells sorted from blood. The V and J genes are TRBV15 and TRBJ2-7, with TRBD2 matching 9 bases. The clonotype comes from a human donor in good health. CDR3 coding DNA: TGTGCCACCAGCAGAGGTACCCGGCTAGCGGGGTTAGGATACGAGCAGTACTTC. Protein product: CATSRGTRLAGLGYEQYF.